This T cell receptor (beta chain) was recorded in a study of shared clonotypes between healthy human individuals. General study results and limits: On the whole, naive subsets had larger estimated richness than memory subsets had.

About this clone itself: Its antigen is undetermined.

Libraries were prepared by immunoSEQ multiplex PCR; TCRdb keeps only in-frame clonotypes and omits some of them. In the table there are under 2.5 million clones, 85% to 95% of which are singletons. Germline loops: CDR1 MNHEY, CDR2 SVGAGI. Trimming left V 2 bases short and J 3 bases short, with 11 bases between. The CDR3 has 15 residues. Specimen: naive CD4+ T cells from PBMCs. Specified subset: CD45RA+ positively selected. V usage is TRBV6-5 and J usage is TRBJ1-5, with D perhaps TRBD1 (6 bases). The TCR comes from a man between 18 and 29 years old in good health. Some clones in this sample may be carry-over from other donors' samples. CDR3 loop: CASSYPGANNQPQHF. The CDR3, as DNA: TGTGCCAGCAGTTACCCGGGGGCGAACAATCAGCCCCAGCATTTT.